Presented here are 12 T cell receptor beta chains from one specimen sequenced in a study of long-term antiretroviral therapy in people with HIV. Assay version v3.0 of immunoSEQ was used, and it was run at survey level. Assay: immunoSEQ multiplex PCR; the TCRdb copy retains only in-frame clones and omits some. The repertoire holds 25,000 to 35,000 clones, with around 96% as singletons. The source material was unsorted PBMCs, sampled 5.3 years after starting antiretroviral therapy. The source of these receptors is a man younger than 40 with HIV.

The V and J genes are TRBV30 and TRBJ1-1, with 8 nucleotides matching TRBD1. This CDR3 comprises 14 residues. The germline V gene has CDR1 GTSNPN and CDR2 SVGIG (reference sequence). V was pared by 4 bases and J by 3 bases, with 7 bases of the junction left unmatched. CDR3 sequence: CAWIPLQGDTEAFF. Written as DNA, the CDR3 is TGTGCCTGGATTCCCCTACAGGGGGACACTGAAGCTTTCTTT.

The J gene is TRBJ2-2, the V gene TRBV28, with 10 bases matching TRBD2. V trimming: 5 bases; J trimming: 5 bases; junction bases outside the gene matches: 5. Germline CDR1 is MDHEN and CDR2 is SYDVKM. CDR3 length: 15 residues. CDR3 DNA sequence: TGTGCCAGCAGTGTAGCGGGAGGAAGGACCGGGGAGCTGTTTTTT. It encodes CASSVAGGRTGELFF.

V is TRBV18 and J is TRBJ1-1; 7 bases match TRBD1. Per the germline V gene, CDR1 is KGHSH and CDR2 is LQKENI. The CDR3 contains 14 residues. Unmatched junction bases numbered 8, after V lost 6 bases and J lost 4 bases. The CDR3 sequence is CASSPISGGTEAFF. DNA for the CDR3: TGTGCCAGCTCGCCTATCTCAGGGGGCACTGAAGCTTTCTTT. The variable domain in full, with the rest retrieved from reference TRBV18 and TRBJ1-1, is NAGVMQNPRHLVRRRGQEARLRCSPMKGHSHVYWYRQLPEEGLKFMVYLQKENIIDESGMPKERFSAEFPKEGPSILRIQQVVRGDSAAYFCASSPISGGTEAFFGQGTRLTVV.

This sequence joins TRBV5-4 and TRBJ1-2; tentatively, D is TRBD1 (5 bases). This CDR3 has 13 amino acids. Germline CDR1 and CDR2: SGHNT and YYREEE (reference sequence). The V gene lost 2 bases and the J gene lost 7 bases, with 12 bases spanning the gap. The CDR3 DNA reads TGTGCCAGCAGCTTAGCCCGACAGACTGGCTACACCTTC. Translating gives CASSLARQTGYTF.

V usage is TRBV6-6 and J usage is TRBJ1-5, with a weak D call TRBD1 (5 bases). The CDR3 length is 13 residues. The germline gives CDR1 MNHNY, CDR2 SVGAGI (reference sequence). Trimming pared 4 bases from V and 6 bases from J, leaving 10 bases between. CDR3 amino acids: CASSWGVGQPQHF. The CDR3 DNA reads TGTGCCAGCAGTTGGGGGGTCGGTCAGCCCCAGCATTTT.

The chain carries TRBV7-2 and TRBJ2-3; either TRBD1 or TRBD2 may fit D (7 bases each). Germline V gene lookup returns CDR1 SGHTA and CDR2 FQGNSA. V was pared by 5 bases and J by 7 bases, with 10 bases between. This CDR3 spans 12 amino acids. In nucleotides, the CDR3 is TGTGCCAGCAGCCAGGGGGGGTATACGCAGTATTTT. Protein: CASSQGGYTQYF.

The chain employs TRBV11-2 and TRBJ2-7; the match to TRBD1 covers 7 bases. J gave up 4 bases and V 0 bases, and 9 bases lay outside the gene matches. CDR1 is SGHAT, CDR2 FQNNGV, per germline. This CDR3 region has 16 residues. The CDR3 DNA reads as TGTGCCAGCAGCTTAGAACTCGCCGGGACAGATTACGAGCAGTACTTC. Protein product: CASSLELAGTDYEQYF. Based on the CDR3 plus reference TRBV11-2 and TRBJ2-7, the full variable domain is EAGVAQSPRYKIIEKRQSVAFWCNPISGHATLYWYQQILGQGPKLLIQFQNNGVVDDSQLPKDRFSAERLKGVDSTLKIQPAKLEDSAVYLCASSLELAGTDYEQYFGPGTRLTVT.

The chain couples TRBV9 to TRBJ2-5; D is unclear. CDR1 and CDR2 (germline): SGDLS, YYNGEE. V shed 0 bases and J shed 5 bases, with 5 bases lying between them. This CDR3 comprises 12 residues. The CDR3 sequence is CASSVESETQYF. For the CDR3, the DNA is TGTGCCAGCAGCGTAGAGTCTGAGACCCAGTACTTC.

This clone appeared once. The chain combines TRBV9 with TRBJ2-5; 14 bases are shared with TRBD2. Germline V gene data show CDR1 as SGDLS and CDR2 as YYNGEE. V gave up 4 bases and J gave up 1 base; unmatched junction bases: 6. The CDR3 has 17 amino acids. As DNA, the CDR3 is TGTGCCAGCAGCATCGGGACTAGCGGGGGCCCCCAAGAGACCCAGTACTTC. This sequence encodes CASSIGTSGGPQETQYF.

The V call is TRBV27, the J call TRBJ2-7; maybe TRBD2 (6 bases). This CDR3 is built from 11 residues. The V gene lost 6 bases and the J gene lost 6 bases, with 9 bases spanning the gap. Germline CDR1 MNHEY, CDR2 SMNVEV (reference sequence). The CDR3 here is CASRGGFEQYF. CDR3 bases: TGTGCCAGCAGAGGAGGGTTCGAGCAGTACTTC.

The chain is built from TRBV2 and TRBJ1-4, with D possibly being TRBD1 (5 bases). The V end was cut by 6 bases, the J end by 5 bases, with 13 bases between. Germline V gives CDR1 SNHLY, CDR2 FYNNEI. The CDR3 is 14 residues long. The CDR3 DNA sequence: TGTGCCAGCAGCCGGGACCGCAGAAATGAAAAACTGTTTTTT. Translating gives CASSRDRRNEKLFF.

V and J are TRBV27 and TRBJ2-7; a weak D match, TRBD1 (5 bases). The CDR3 consists of 16 residues. The germline V gene encodes CDR1 MNHEY and CDR2 SMNVEV (reference sequence). V dropped 2 bases and J dropped 2 bases, with 16 bases sitting between them. The CDR3, as DNA: TGTGCCAGCAGTTTAATTGGCGGACACGCGACCTACGAGCAGTACTTC. Amino acids: CASSLIGGHATYEQYF.